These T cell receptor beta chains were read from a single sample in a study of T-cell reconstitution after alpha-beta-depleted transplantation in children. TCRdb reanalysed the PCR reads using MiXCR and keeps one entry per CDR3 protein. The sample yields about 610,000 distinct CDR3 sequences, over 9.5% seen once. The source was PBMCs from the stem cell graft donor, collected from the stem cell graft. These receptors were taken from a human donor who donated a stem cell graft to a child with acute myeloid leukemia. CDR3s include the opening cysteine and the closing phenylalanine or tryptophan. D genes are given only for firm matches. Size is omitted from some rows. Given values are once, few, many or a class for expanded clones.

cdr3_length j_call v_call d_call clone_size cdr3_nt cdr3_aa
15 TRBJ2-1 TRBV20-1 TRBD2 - TGCTGTGCTCCCAGACTAGCGGTAACGTACAATGAGCAGTTCTTC CCAPRLAVTYNEQFF
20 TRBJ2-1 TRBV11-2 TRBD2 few TGTGCCAGCAGCTCGCGCGGACTAGCGGGAGGCCCGAGCTCCTACAATGAGCAGTTCTTC CASSSRGLAGGPSSYNEQFF
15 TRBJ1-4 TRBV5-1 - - TGCGCCAGCAGCCCCGGAGGATCAACTAATGAAAAACTGTTTTTT CASSPGGSTNEKLFF
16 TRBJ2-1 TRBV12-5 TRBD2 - TGTGCTAGTGGCCTACTAGCGGGGGGGGCCTACAATGAGCAGTTCTTC CASGLLAGGAYNEQFF
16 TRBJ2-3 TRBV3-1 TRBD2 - TGTGCCAGCAGCCAAGTAGCCAGCGGGAGTGCAGATACGCAGTATTTT CASSQVASGSADTQYF
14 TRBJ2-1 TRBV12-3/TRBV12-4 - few TGTGCCAGCAGTTCCTCCGGGGTCTACAATGAGCAGTTCTTC CASSSSGVYNEQFF
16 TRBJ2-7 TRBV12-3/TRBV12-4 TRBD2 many TGTGCCAGCAGCCCGGGACTAGCGGGGGTGGCCTACGAGCAGTACTTC CASSPGLAGVAYEQYF
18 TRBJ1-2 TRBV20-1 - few TGCAGTGCTAGACCCCGCTCTAGGGCGGGGGACTTTAACTATGGCTACACCTTC CSARPRSRAGDFNYGYTF
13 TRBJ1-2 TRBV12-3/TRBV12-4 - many TGTGCCAGCAGTTTCGACGTTACCTATGGCTACACCTTC CASSFDVTYGYTF
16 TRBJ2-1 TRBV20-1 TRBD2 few TGCAGTGCTAGTTCCCATCTAGCGGGAGGGTACAATGAGCAGTTCTTC CSASSHLAGGYNEQFF
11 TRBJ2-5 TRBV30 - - TGTGCCTGGAGTTCCCAAGAGACCCAGTACTTC CAWSSQETQYF
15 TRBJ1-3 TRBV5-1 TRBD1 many TGCGCCAGCAGCGGGACAGGGGTCTCTGGAAACACCATATATTTT CASSGTGVSGNTIYF
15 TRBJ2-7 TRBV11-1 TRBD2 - TGTGCCAGCAGCCCCCTGACTAGCGGTAATTACGAGCAGTACTTC CASSPLTSGNYEQYF
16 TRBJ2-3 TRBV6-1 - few TGTGCCAGCGGCCCGGCGCGGGGTGAGAGCACAGATACGCAGTATTTT CASGPARGESTDTQYF
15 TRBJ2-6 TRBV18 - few TGTGCCAGCTCACCATACATAACTGGGGCCAACGTCCTGACTTTC CASSPYITGANVLTF
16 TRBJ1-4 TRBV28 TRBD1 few TGTGCCAGCAATTCGGGACAGGGGTCGCTAAGTGAAAAACTGTTTTTT CASNSGQGSLSEKLFF
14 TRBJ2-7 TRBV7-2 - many TGTGCCAGCAGCTCGGGATGGGGCCCTCACGAGCAGTACTTC CASSSGWGPHEQYF
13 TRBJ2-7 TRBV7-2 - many TGTGCCAGCAGCTGGACGGGAGTCTACGAGCAGTACTTC CASSWTGVYEQYF
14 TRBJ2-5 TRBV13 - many TGTGCCAGCAGCGACCGGGGCCGACAAGAGACCCAGTACTTC CASSDRGRQETQYF
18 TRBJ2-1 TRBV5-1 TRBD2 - TGCGCCAGCAGCTCCGGGACTAGCGGGAGGGCCGGCGACAATGAGCAGTTCTTC CASSSGTSGRAGDNEQFF
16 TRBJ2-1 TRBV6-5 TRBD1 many TGTGCCAGCAGTCGGACAGGGGGTTCCACCTACAATGAGCAGTTCTTC CASSRTGGSTYNEQFF
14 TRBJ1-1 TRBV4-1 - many TGCGCCAGCAGCCCGCTAGACAGACACACTGAAGCTTTCTTT CASSPLDRHTEAFF
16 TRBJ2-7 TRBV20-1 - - TGCAGTCCAGATTCCCTTATAGACGGGAGAACCTACGAGCAGTACTTC CSPDSLIDGRTYEQYF
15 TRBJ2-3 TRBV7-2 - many TGTGCCAGCAGCTTCTCTCCGGGTTTCACAGATACGCAGTATTTT CASSFSPGFTDTQYF
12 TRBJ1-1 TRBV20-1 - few TGCAGTCCACCGTCGACGGGACCTGAAGCTTTCTTT CSPPSTGPEAFF